This T cell receptor (beta chain) stems from a study of T cell repertoires in cytomegalovirus infection. TCRdb passed the reads through MiXCR, listing each CDR3 protein once. The sample has approximately 180,000 distinct CDR3 sequences, about 21% seen once; the top ten hold under 3.5%. Losses at the gene ends were 5 bases for V and 4 bases for J; bases not matched to a gene: 12. The CDR3 totals 18 residues. Germline values: CDR1 SGHVS, CDR2 FQNEAQ. This clonotype was counted a few times. The chain is built from TRBV7-8 and TRBJ1-5, with 12 positions matching TRBD1. What was sequenced was PBMCs. The sequence came from a human donor in good health (CMV status not recorded). Some clones in this sample may be carry-over from other donors' samples. For the CDR3, the DNA is TGTGCCAGCAGCCGGTCCGGGACAGGGGGCAGACTTAATCAGCCCCAGCATTTT. It yields the protein CASSRSGTGGRLNQPQHF. Combining the CDR3 with reference TRBV7-8 and TRBJ1-5 gives the whole variable domain GAGVSQSPRYKVAKRGQDVALRCDPISGHVSLFWYQQALGQGPEFLTYFQNEAQLDKSGLPSDRFFAERPEGSVSTLKIQRTQQEDSAVYLCASSRSGTGGRLNQPQHFGDGTRLSIL.